A selection of T cell receptor beta chains follows, all from one sample in a study of blood T cell repertoires in COVID-19. Repertoires were generated with immunoSEQ multiplex PCR, while TCRdb's copy carries only in-frame clones and drops some. The sample lists approximately 90,000 clones, around 72% occurring once. Sequencing was done on a sample of peripheral blood. The receptors derive from a woman aged 80 or older with acute or convalescent COVID-19. CDR3s include the opening cysteine and the closing phenylalanine or tryptophan. A D gene is named only where the DNA matches it firmly. A row's size may be missing; if present it is once, few, many or a size class.

D,V,size,J,CDR3,DNA
.,TRBV6-5,.,TRBJ2-7,CASSYSELGPSYEQYF,TGTGCCAGCAGTTACTCGGAGTTGGGTCCCTCCTACGAGCAGTACTTC
.,TRBV5-1,.,TRBJ1-1,CASSAGTAAEAFF,TGCGCCAGCAGCGCGGGGACGGCAGCTGAAGCTTTCTTT
TRBD1,TRBV3-1/TRBV3-2,.,TRBJ1-1,CASSRHRGNTEAFF,TGTGCCAGCAGCCGTCACAGGGGAAACACTGAAGCTTTCTTT
.,TRBV7-2,.,TRBJ2-1,CASSLTGSSYNEQFF,TGTGCCAGCAGCTTAACGGGAAGCTCCTACAATGAGCAGTTCTTC
.,TRBV27,once,TRBJ2-7,CASSLSGRAYEQYF,TGTGCCAGCAGTTTATCCGGCAGGGCCTACGAGCAGTACTTC
.,TRBV10-2,.,TRBJ2-3,CASSGRDTQYF,TGCGCCAGCAGTGGGAGAGATACGCAGTATTTT
.,TRBV18,.,TRBJ2-4,CASSDAFGKYF,TGTGCCAGCTCAGACGCCTTCGGGAAGTACTTC
.,TRBV5-5,.,TRBJ1-1,CASSLGQGWTEAFF,TGTGCCAGCAGCTTGGGGCAGGGATGGACTGAAGCTTTCTTT
TRBD2,TRBV14,few,TRBJ2-3,CASSGAGTTDTQYF,TGTGCCAGCAGTGGAGCGGGAACCACAGATACGCAGTATTTT
.,TRBV18,once,TRBJ1-4,CASSLLGGDLEKLFF,TGTGCCAGCTCACTTCTAGGGGGAGATCTTGAAAAACTGTTTTTT
.,TRBV7-2,.,TRBJ1-1,CASSLETGLGAFF,TGTGCCAGCAGCTTAGAGACGGGGTTGGGAGCTTTCTTT
TRBD1,TRBV7-2,.,TRBJ1-6,CASSPGDRTNSPLHF,TGTGCCAGCAGCCCGGGGGACAGGACTAATTCACCCCTCCACTTT
TRBD2,TRBV4-3,few,TRBJ2-7,CASSQDAAGGPYEQYF,TGCGCCAGCAGCCAAGATGCAGCGGGGGGGCCCTACGAGCAGTACTTC
.,TRBV7-8,.,TRBJ1-3,CASSLVVTGSGNTIYF,TGTGCCAGCAGCTTAGTAGTAACAGGCTCTGGAAACACCATATATTTT
.,TRBV10-3,once,TRBJ1-1,CAISAGYTEAFF,TGTGCCATCAGTGCAGGATATACTGAAGCTTTCTTT
.,TRBV29-1,.,TRBJ2-3,CSVVGGGDRDTQYF,TGCAGCGTTGTTGGAGGGGGCGATAGGGATACGCAGTATTTT
.,TRBV20-1,.,TRBJ1-2,CSALGEAYTF,TGCAGTGCTCTGGGAGAGGCCTACACCTTC
TRBD1,TRBV18,.,TRBJ1-4,CASSPGTENEKLFF,TGTGCCAGCTCTCCCGGGACAGAGAATGAAAAACTGTTTTTT
.,TRBV7-9,.,TRBJ1-5,CASSLSLAGNQPQHF,TGTGCCAGCAGCTTGAGTCTAGCGGGCAATCAGCCCCAGCATTTT
.,TRBV11-2,many,TRBJ2-7,CASSLAFYEQYF,TGTGCCAGCAGCTTAGCCTTCTACGAGCAGTACTTC
.,TRBV5-1,.,TRBJ1-4,CASSLGQLNEKLFF,TGCGCCAGCAGCTTGGGACAGCTTAATGAAAAACTGTTTTTT
.,TRBV7-3,.,TRBJ2-1,CASRRTTGTYNEQFF,TGTGCCAGCAGACGAACGACCGGGACCTACAATGAGCAGTTCTTC
.,TRBV5-4,.,TRBJ1-1,CASSRRDTEAFF,TGTGCCAGCAGCCGCAGGGACACTGAAGCTTTCTTT
TRBD1,TRBV3-1/TRBV3-2,.,TRBJ1-1,CASSRGTGGLLTEAFF,TGTGCCAGCAGCCGAGGGACAGGGGGCCTCCTCACTGAAGCTTTCTTT
TRBD2,TRBV5-4,.,TRBJ2-5,CASSRGLAGGLQETQYF,TGTGCCAGCAGTCGTGGACTAGCGGGGGGGCTTCAAGAGACCCAGTACTTC
.,TRBV3-1/TRBV3-2,once,TRBJ1-2,CASSHTGSYGYTF,TGTGCCAGCAGCCATACAGGCAGCTATGGCTACACCTTC
TRBD1,TRBV7-2,.,TRBJ1-1,CASSFQTGNLWTEAFF,TGTGCCAGCAGCTTTCAGACAGGGAATTTATGGACTGAAGCTTTCTTT
.,TRBV28,.,TRBJ2-6,CASTVTGEGSGANVLTF,TGTGCCAGCACCGTGACAGGGGAGGGCTCTGGGGCCAACGTCCTGACTTTC
TRBD1,TRBV4-1,.,TRBJ2-4,CASSPLGEGANIQYF,TGCGCCAGCAGCCCCCTAGGAGAGGGGGCAAACATTCAGTACTTC
TRBD1,TRBV5-1,.,TRBJ1-5,CASSLGNRQGDQPQHF,TGCGCCAGCAGCTTGGGGAATCGACAGGGGGATCAGCCCCAGCATTTT
TRBD1,TRBV28,.,TRBJ1-1,CASSFWGSGGRSTEAFF,TGTGCCAGCAGTTTTTGGGGGTCAGGGGGCAGATCAACTGAAGCTTTCTTT
.,TRBV3-1/TRBV3-2,many,TRBJ1-3,CASSQGSRSGNTIYF,TGTGCCAGCAGCCAAGGTTCCAGGTCTGGAAACACCATATATTTT